The 11 T cell receptor beta chains listed next were all sequenced from one sample in a study of CD8+CD57+ T cells in acquired aplastic anemia. Profiles of TCR beta VDJ and CDR3 were generated from a genomic DNA template. MiXCR, applied by TCRdb to the reads, yields one record per CDR3 protein. The sample has around 400,000 distinct CDR3 sequences, 55% to 70% seen once; the top ten hold 3.5% to 4.5%. The sample was sorted CD4+, CD8+, or CD8+CD57+ T cells (not recorded which) from PBMCs. The receptor source for this set is a human donor in good health, serving as a control.

This clonotype was seen repeatedly, ten times or more. V gene TRBV10-3 combines with J gene TRBJ1-3; possibly TRBD1 for D (6 bases). Trimming left V 4 bases short and J 10 bases short, with 14 bases between. Germline-derived CDR1 and CDR2 are ENHRY and SYGVKD. There are 13 residues in the CDR3. As DNA, the CDR3 is TGTGCCATCAGTGGGGACACCACTGGGACCATATATTTT. Translated, it gives CAISGDTTGTIYF.

This chain joins TRBV4-2 and TRBJ2-5, with 15 bases aligning to TRBD2. CDR3 length equals 16 residues. Germline V gene data show CDR1 as LGHNA and CDR2 as YNFKEQ. Germline trimming cut 5 bases from V and 5 bases from J; bases unmatched to any gene: 6. This CDR3 is CASSKGLAGGGETQYF. For the CDR3, the DNA is TGTGCCAGCAGCAAGGGACTAGCGGGAGGAGGGGAGACCCAGTACTTC.

Note on this clonotype: The junction differs from germline at one of its ends, possibly a read error. The genes are TRBV19 and TRBJ1-6; D call uncertain. CDR1 and CDR2 from the germline V gene are LNHDA and SQIVND (reference sequence). This CDR3 has 15 amino acids. In nucleotides, the CDR3 is TGTGCCAGTAGTATAGGCACCAGGTATAATTCTCACCTCTTCTTT. Encoded protein: CASSIGTRYNSHLFF.

Of note for this clonotype: The conserved closing phenylalanine or tryptophan is absent in this CDR3, likely reflecting a read error. No DNA is shown, since the ends of the CDR3 on it are uncertain; the CDR3 is the one TCRdb lists. The chain uses TRBV2 and TRBJ2-5; TRBD1, the D gene given by the table, was not confirmed from the DNA. The CDR3 is 14 amino acids in total, end residues counted. Germline CDR1 and CDR2: SNHLY and FYNNEI. The CDR3 spells CASSGDRGSKKHYH.

In this sample, this clonotype turned up many times. J is TRBJ1-3 and V is TRBV19; D is possibly TRBD1 (6 bases). There are 17 residues in the CDR3. From germline, CDR1 is LNHDA and CDR2 SQIVND (reference sequence). The V and J ends lost 4 bases and 0 bases respectively, with 16 bases between them. CDR3 sequence reads: CASSTPGTPSSGNTIYF. CDR3 nucleotides: TGTGCCAGTAGTACCCCGGGGACACCGAGCTCTGGAAACACCATATATTTT.

This clonotype was detected many times. The chain employs TRBV30 and TRBJ1-2; 7 bases fit TRBD1. This CDR3 contains 16 residues. The germline gives CDR1 GTSNPN, CDR2 SVGIG (reference sequence). Trimming took 4 bases from V and 4 from J; bases not matched to a gene: 15. CDR3 coding DNA: TGTGCCTGGACCGTAAGGAGGACAGGAGGCCTCTATGGCTACACCTTC. Translation gives CAWTVRRTGGLYGYTF.

Concerning this clonotype: Germline and junction disagree at one end, which may indicate a read error. The chain employs TRBV7-2 and TRBJ2-7; TRBD1 matches at 11 bases. Germline loops: CDR1 SGHTA, CDR2 FQGNSA. The CDR3 has 17 amino acids. This CDR3 reads CASSLNIGTGGGYEQYF. The CDR3 DNA reads as TGCGCCAGCAGCTTGAACATAGGGACAGGGGGAGGGTACGAGCAGTACTTC.

This clonotype was detected many times. V is TRBV12-3 or TRBV12-4 and J is TRBJ1-5, with a tentative D call TRBD1 (6 bases). The V and J ends lost 8 bases and 3 bases respectively, with 8 bases between them. The CDR3 extends over 12 amino acids. CDR3 bases: TGTGCCAGCCGGACAGTCAATCAGCCCCAGCATTTT. This encodes CASRTVNQPQHF.

CDR3 in DNA: TGCAGCGTTGAATATCTTAGTTTGAGCGGGAGGTTCCCCTCCTACGAGCAGTACTTC. Translated: CSVEYLSLSGRFPSYEQYF. This chain joins TRBV29-1 and TRBJ2-7, with TRBD2 matching over 9 bases. The germline CDR1 and CDR2 sequences are SQVTM and ANQGSEA. The CDR3 extends over 19 amino acids. V lost 2 bases and J lost 0; bases outside the gene matches: 17.

This sequence joins TRBV20-1 and TRBJ1-4; TRBD1 might be the D (6 bases). Germline CDR1 reads DFQATT; CDR2 reads SNEGSKA (reference sequence). The CDR3 is 13 amino acids. Trimming removed 3 bases at V and 7 bases at J, with 12 bases between. CDR3 bases: TGCAGTGCTAGTGAGGGGGATGGTGAAAAACTGTTTTTT. Translating it yields CSASEGDGEKLFF.

The chain uses TRBV11-2 and TRBJ1-6; possible D gene TRBD1, 5 bases. V lost 1 base to trimming and J lost 8 bases, with 12 bases between them. Germline CDR1 reads SGHAT; CDR2 reads FQNNGV. The CDR3 is 15 residues long. The CDR3 sequence is CASSLVPQVHSPLHF. CDR3 DNA sequence: TGTGCCAGCAGCTTAGTACCACAGGTCCATTCACCCCTCCACTTT.